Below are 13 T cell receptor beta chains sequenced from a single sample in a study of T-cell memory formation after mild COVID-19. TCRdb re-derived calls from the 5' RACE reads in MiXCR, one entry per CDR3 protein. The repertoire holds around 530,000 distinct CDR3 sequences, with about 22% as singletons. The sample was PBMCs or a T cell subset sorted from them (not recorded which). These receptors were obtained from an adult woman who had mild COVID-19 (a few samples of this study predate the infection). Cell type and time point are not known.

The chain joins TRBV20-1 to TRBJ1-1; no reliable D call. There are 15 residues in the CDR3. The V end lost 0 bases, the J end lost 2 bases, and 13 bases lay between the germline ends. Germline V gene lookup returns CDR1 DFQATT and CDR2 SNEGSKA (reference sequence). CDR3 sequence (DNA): TGCAGTGCTAGAGATACGGGAGCCGTTAACACTGAAGCTTTCTTT. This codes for CSARDTGAVNTEAFF.

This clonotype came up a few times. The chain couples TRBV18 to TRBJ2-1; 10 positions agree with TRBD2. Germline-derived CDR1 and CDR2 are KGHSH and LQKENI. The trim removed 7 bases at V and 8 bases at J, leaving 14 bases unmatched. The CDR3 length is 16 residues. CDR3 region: CASLLNPAGGEDEQFF. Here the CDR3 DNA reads TGTGCCAGCTTACTCAATCCAGCGGGAGGGGAGGATGAGCAGTTCTTC.

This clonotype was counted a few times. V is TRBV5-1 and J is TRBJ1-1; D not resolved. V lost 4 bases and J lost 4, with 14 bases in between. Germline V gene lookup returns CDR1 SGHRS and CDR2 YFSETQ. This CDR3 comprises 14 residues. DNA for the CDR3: TGCGCCAGCAGCCCATCAAATTGGGGCACTGAAGCTTTCTTT. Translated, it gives CASSPSNWGTEAFF.

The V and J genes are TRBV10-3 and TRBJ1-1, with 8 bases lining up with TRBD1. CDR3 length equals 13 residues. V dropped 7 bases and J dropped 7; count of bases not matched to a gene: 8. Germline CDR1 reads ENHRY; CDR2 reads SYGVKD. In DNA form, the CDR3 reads TGTGCCATCACTGACGACAGGGGCGGTGAAGCTTTCTTT. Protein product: CAITDDRGGEAFF.

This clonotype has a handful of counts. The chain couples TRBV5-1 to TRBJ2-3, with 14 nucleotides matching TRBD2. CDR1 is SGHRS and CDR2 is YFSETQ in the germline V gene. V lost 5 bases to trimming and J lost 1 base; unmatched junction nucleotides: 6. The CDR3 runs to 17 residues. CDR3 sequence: CASSRSGLAGGTDTQYF. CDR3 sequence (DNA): TGCGCCAGCAGTCGATCGGGACTAGCGGGGGGCACAGATACGCAGTATTTT.

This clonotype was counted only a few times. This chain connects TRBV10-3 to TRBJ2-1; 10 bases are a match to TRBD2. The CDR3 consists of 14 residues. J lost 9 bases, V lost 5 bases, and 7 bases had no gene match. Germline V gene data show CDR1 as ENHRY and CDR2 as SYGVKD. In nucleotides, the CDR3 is TGTGCCATCAGTTCGCTAGCGGGAGACGCTGAGCAGTTCTTC. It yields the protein CAISSLAGDAEQFF.

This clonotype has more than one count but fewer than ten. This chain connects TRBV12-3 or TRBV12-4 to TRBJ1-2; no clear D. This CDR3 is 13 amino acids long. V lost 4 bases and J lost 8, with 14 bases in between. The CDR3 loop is CASSSLFDVGYTF. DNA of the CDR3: TGTGCCAGCAGTTCACTATTCGACGTGGGCTACACCTTC.

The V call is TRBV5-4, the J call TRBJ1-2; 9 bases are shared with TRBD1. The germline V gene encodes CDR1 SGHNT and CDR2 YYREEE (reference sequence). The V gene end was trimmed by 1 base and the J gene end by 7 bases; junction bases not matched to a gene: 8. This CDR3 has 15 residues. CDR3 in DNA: TGTGCCAGCAGCTTGCAGCACAGGGGGCAGGGTGGCTACACCTTC. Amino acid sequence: CASSLQHRGQGGYTF.

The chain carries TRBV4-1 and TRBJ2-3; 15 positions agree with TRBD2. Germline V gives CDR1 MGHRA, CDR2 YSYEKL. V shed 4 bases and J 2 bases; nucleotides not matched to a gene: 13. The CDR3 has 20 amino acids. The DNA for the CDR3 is TGCGCCAGCAGCCGGGAACCGGGACTAGCGGGGGGAGCCCTCACAGATACGCAGTATTTT. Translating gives CASSREPGLAGGALTDTQYF.

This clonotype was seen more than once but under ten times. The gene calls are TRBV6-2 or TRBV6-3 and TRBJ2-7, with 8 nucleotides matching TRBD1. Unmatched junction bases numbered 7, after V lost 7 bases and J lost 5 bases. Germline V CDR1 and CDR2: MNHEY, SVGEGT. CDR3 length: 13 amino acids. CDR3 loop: CASNRDRTHEQYF. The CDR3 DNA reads TGTGCCAGCAACCGGGACAGGACCCACGAGCAGTACTTC.

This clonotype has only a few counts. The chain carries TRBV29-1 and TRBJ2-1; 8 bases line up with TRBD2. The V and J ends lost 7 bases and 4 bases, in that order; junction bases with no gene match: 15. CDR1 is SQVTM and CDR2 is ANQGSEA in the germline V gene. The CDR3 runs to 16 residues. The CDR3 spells CSAGALISGIYNEQFF. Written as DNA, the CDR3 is TGCAGCGCCGGGGCCCTGATTAGCGGGATTTACAATGAGCAGTTCTTC.

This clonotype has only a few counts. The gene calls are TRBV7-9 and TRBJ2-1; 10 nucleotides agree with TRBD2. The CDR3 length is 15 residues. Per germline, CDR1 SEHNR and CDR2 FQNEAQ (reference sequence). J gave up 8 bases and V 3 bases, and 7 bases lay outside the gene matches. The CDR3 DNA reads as TGTGCCAGCAGCTTTAAAGCGGGGGGGCGCGATGAGCAGTTCTTC. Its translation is CASSFKAGGRDEQFF.

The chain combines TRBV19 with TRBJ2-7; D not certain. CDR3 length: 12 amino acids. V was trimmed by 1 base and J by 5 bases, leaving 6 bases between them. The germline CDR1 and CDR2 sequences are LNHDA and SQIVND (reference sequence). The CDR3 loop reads CASSIGWNEQYF. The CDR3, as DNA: TGTGCCAGTAGTATAGGATGGAACGAGCAGTACTTC.